This TCR beta chain came from a study of OX40 agonist ivuxolimab in advanced cancers. Study background: The dose-escalation cohort had hepatocellular carcinoma, melanoma, renal cell or head and neck cancer. A partial response was reached by three patients: one with hepatocellular carcinoma and two with cutaneous melanoma.

Libraries were prepared by immunoSEQ multiplex PCR; TCRdb keeps only in-frame clonotypes and omits some of them. The sample records tens of thousands of clones, roughly 78% being singletons. This clonotype originated in an adult with an advanced solid tumor such as melanoma, head and neck, liver or kidney cancer. The sequencing here drew on CD4+ or CD8+ T cells sorted from blood, taken in a trial of the OX40 agonist ivuxolimab.

CDR3 nucleotides: TGCGCCAGCAGCCCGTTAGCGGGAGGGCCGACCGGGGAGCTGTTTTTT. Translation: CASSPLAGGPTGELFF. The chain carries TRBV5-1 and TRBJ2-2; TRBD2 agrees at 11 bases. Looked up from germline, CDR1 is SGHRS and CDR2 is YFSETQ. V lost 4 bases, J lost 5 bases, and 7 bases stayed unmatched. CDR3 length: 16 amino acids. Full variable domain (remainder filled in from reference TRBV5-1 and TRBJ2-2): KAGVTQTPRYLIKTRGQQVTLSCSPISGHRSVSWYQQTPGQGLQFLFEYFSETQRNKGNFPGRFSGRQFSNSRSEMNVSTLELGDSALYLCASSPLAGGPTGELFFGEGSRLTVL.